The 21 T cell receptor beta chains listed next were all sequenced from one sample in a study of shared clonotypes between healthy human individuals. TCRdb's copy holds only in-frame clones and misses some; the assay was immunoSEQ multiplex PCR. The sample holds some 2,100,000 clones, 93% seen once. CD45RO-negative, CCR7-positively selected cells formed the naive CD8 fraction, excluding terminally differentiated effector memory CD45RA+ cells. The sequenced material came from naive CD8+ T cells from PBMCs. Receptors originate from a man younger than 35 in good health. Some clones in this sample may be carry-over from other donors' samples.

This clone was found once. The chain uses TRBV27 and TRBJ2-3; D remains unclear. The CDR3 contains 11 residues. CDR1 is MNHEY and CDR2 is SMNVEV in the germline V gene (reference sequence). The V gene lost 6 bases and the J gene lost 11 bases, with 12 bases spanning the gap. CDR3 loop: CASSSRAGQYF. CDR3 DNA: TGTGCCAGCAGCTCCCGTGCAGGGCAGTATTTT.

This sequence joins TRBV29-1 and TRBJ2-1; no definite D call. The CDR3 runs to 11 residues. Germline V gene data show CDR1 as SQVTM and CDR2 as ANQGSEA. The ends were cut back, 6 bases at V and 10 bases at J, with 13 bases in the middle. CDR3: CSVTKGNEQFF. The CDR3 DNA is TGCAGCGTGACCAAGGGAAACGAGCAGTTCTTC.

The genes are TRBV29-1 and TRBJ2-3, with a weak D call TRBD2 (5 bases). Germline V gene lookup returns CDR1 SQVTM and CDR2 ANQGSEA. Trimming left V 2 bases short and J 4 bases short, with 10 bases between. CDR3 length equals 13 residues. In nucleotides, the CDR3 is TGCAGCGTTGAATCCGGGCGGGCAGATACGCAGTATTTT. This sequence encodes CSVESGRADTQYF.

The V gene is TRBV15, the J gene TRBJ2-7; tentative D call: TRBD1 (6 bases). CDR3 length: 14 amino acids. CDR1 and CDR2 from the germline V gene are LNHNV and YYDKDF (reference sequence). The V end lost 8 bases, the J end lost 0 bases, and 14 bases lay between the germline ends. The CDR3 spells CATGGDTRSYEQYF. DNA for the CDR3: TGTGCCACCGGGGGCGACACCCGCTCCTACGAGCAGTACTTC.

V usage is TRBV7-9 and J usage is TRBJ2-7, with 15 nucleotides matching TRBD2. CDR1 is SEHNR and CDR2 is FQNEAQ in the germline V gene (reference sequence). This CDR3 is 16 amino acids long. Trimming at V came to 5 bases and at J to 4 bases, leaving 6 bases not matched to a gene. CDR3 coding DNA: TGTGCCAGCAGCCCCCGGACTAGCGGGAGGGAATACGAGCAGTACTTC. It is translated as CASSPRTSGREYEQYF.

V is TRBV19 and J is TRBJ2-3; 9 bases agree with TRBD2. The CDR3 covers 17 residues. The V gene's germline CDR1 is LNHDA and CDR2 SQIVND (reference sequence). V lost 5 bases and J lost 6; bases outside the gene matches: 15. CDR3 sequence reads: CASSAGTSLLPSDTQYF. CDR3 nucleotides: TGTGCCAGTAGTGCCGGGACTAGCTTGCTCCCCTCGGATACGCAGTATTTT.

The V and J genes are TRBV10-3 and TRBJ2-4; 9 nucleotides agree with TRBD2. The germline CDR1 and CDR2 sequences are ENHRY and SYGVKD. The V segment lost 2 bases and the J segment 0 bases; nucleotides outside the gene matches: 5. The CDR3 length is 17 residues. In DNA, the CDR3 is TGTGCCATCAGTGAGGTCTTAGCGGGAGTAGCCAAAAACATTCAGTACTTC. Translation gives CAISEVLAGVAKNIQYF.

The CDR3 loop is CASSYEGARGNTEAFF. CDR3 bases: TGTGCCAGCAGTTACGAGGGGGCGCGGGGGAACACTGAAGCTTTCTTT. The chain has TRBV6-5 and TRBJ1-1, with 7 bases lining up with TRBD1. After removal of 2 bases from V and 1 base from J, the junction contained 7 bases not matched to a gene. The CDR3 consists of 16 residues. Germline CDR1 MNHEY, CDR2 SVGAGI.

The J gene is TRBJ2-2, the V gene TRBV4-1; 9 nucleotides match TRBD2. This CDR3 has 17 residues. Germline V gene lookup returns CDR1 MGHRA and CDR2 YSYEKL. With 4 bases clipped from V and 2 bases from J, the junction kept 8 bases outside the gene matches. The DNA of the CDR3 is TGCGCCAGCAGCCGAGAACCGGGACTAGCCAACACCGGGGAGCTGTTTTTT. It translates to CASSREPGLANTGELFF.

The V and J genes are TRBV15 and TRBJ2-1; D not resolved. The CDR3 runs 11 residues. The germline V gene has CDR1 LNHNV and CDR2 YYDKDF (reference sequence). V lost 5 bases to trimming and J lost 6 bases, with 5 bases between them. CDR3 sequence (DNA): TGTGCCACCAGCGGGTCCAATGAGCAGTTCTTC. Translating gives CATSGSNEQFF. The variable domain in full, with the rest retrieved from reference TRBV15 and TRBJ2-1, is DAMVIQNPRYQVTQFGKPVTLSCSQTLNHNVMYWYQQKSSQAPKLLFHYYDKDFNNEADTPDNFQSRRPNTSFCFLDIRSPGLGDTAMYLCATSGSNEQFFGPGTRLTVL.

The chain uses TRBV6-5 and TRBJ2-1; no definite D call. The ends were cut back, 8 bases at V and 9 bases at J, with 5 bases in the middle. The CDR3 runs 9 residues. Germline V gene lookup returns CDR1 MNHEY and CDR2 SVGAGI. The CDR3 is CASGPEQFF. CDR3 DNA sequence: TGTGCCAGCGGACCTGAGCAGTTCTTC.

This clone was observed once. The gene calls are TRBV2 and TRBJ1-5, with 10 bases lining up with TRBD1. Per germline, CDR1 SNHLY and CDR2 FYNNEI. The V and J ends lost 6 bases and 2 bases, in that order; junction bases with no gene match: 7. The CDR3 sequence is 16 residues long. This CDR3 reads CASRGQGVRGNQPQHF. The CDR3 bases are TGTGCCAGCAGAGGACAGGGGGTGAGAGGCAATCAGCCCCAGCATTTT.

The chain has TRBV28 and TRBJ2-7; 9 positions agree with TRBD2. The CDR3 sequence is 16 residues long. Trimming took 3 bases from V and 0 from J; bases not matched to a gene: 6. Germline V gene data show CDR1 as MDHEN and CDR2 as SYDVKM. CDR3 bases: TGTGCCAGCAGTTTGGGACTAGCTGAACCCTCCTACGAGCAGTACTTC. This codes for CASSLGLAEPSYEQYF.

With respect to this clone: The same CDR3 arises from other DNA sequences in this sample as well. The chain uses TRBV11-2 and TRBJ2-7; D call uncertain. The V gene's germline CDR1 is SGHAT and CDR2 FQNNGV. V was trimmed by 4 bases and J by 2 bases, leaving 12 bases between them. The CDR3 runs 14 residues. In DNA form, the CDR3 reads TGTGCCAGCAGCTCCCGACAAGAAACCTACGAGCAGTACTTC. Its protein product is CASSSRQETYEQYF.

The chain has TRBV30 and TRBJ2-1; 15 positions match TRBD2. Germline CDR1 and CDR2: GTSNPN and SVGIG (reference sequence). The CDR3 covers 18 residues. Unmatched junction bases numbered 8, after V lost 3 bases and J lost 2 bases. The CDR3 sequence is CAWRGPGLAGGAYNEQFF. The CDR3 region has the DNA TGTGCCTGGAGAGGACCGGGACTAGCGGGAGGCGCCTACAATGAGCAGTTCTTC.

The sample holds one count of this clone. The V call is TRBV7-9, the J call TRBJ2-3; tentative D call: TRBD2 (6 bases). V was cut by 2 bases and J by 3 bases, with 15 bases left in between. This CDR3 region has 16 residues. The V gene's germline CDR1 is SEHNR and CDR2 FQNEAQ (reference sequence). The CDR3 DNA reads TGTGCCAGCAGCTTACACCGGGAGCGGTATACAGATACGCAGTATTTT. Its protein is CASSLHRERYTDTQYF.

The CDR3 DNA reads TGTGCCAGCAGCTTAGGAGTCAGGGCGGACACTGAAGCTTTCTTT. This gives the protein CASSLGVRADTEAFF. This sequence joins TRBV7-8 and TRBJ1-1; possible D gene TRBD1, 5 bases. Germline assignment: CDR1 SGHVS and CDR2 FQNEAQ. The CDR3 spans 15 residues. V lost 1 base and J lost 3, with 12 bases in between.

The chain couples TRBV28 to TRBJ1-1; D remains ambiguous. The CDR3 contains 14 residues. The germline V gene encodes CDR1 MDHEN and CDR2 SYDVKM. V gave up 3 bases and J gave up 8 bases, with 16 bases separating them. The CDR3 loop reads CASSFSATVGEAFF. The CDR3 region has the DNA TGTGCCAGCAGTTTTAGTGCCACCGTCGGAGAAGCTTTCTTT.

V is TRBV9 and J is TRBJ2-7; weak D call: TRBD2 (6 bases). The CDR3 runs 19 residues. CDR1 and CDR2 (germline): SGDLS, YYNGEE. Trimming took off 0 bases at V and 3 bases at J, with 25 bases between the two ends. In nucleotides, the CDR3 is TGTGCCAGCAGCGTAGAGCGCGCGGACCGGGACTGGAATAGCTACGAGCAGTACTTC. Translation gives CASSVERADRDWNSYEQYF. Full variable domain (outside the CDR3, taken from reference TRBV9 and TRBJ2-7): DSGVTQTPKHLITATGQRVTLRCSPRSGDLSVYWYQQSLDQGLQFLIQYYNGEERAKGNILERFSAQQFPDLHSELNLSSLELGDSALYFCASSVERADRDWNSYEQYFGPGTRLTVT.

As to this clone: The junction departs from germline at one end; a sequencing error may be responsible. This sample also contains other DNA sequences that code for the same CDR3. CDR3 in DNA: TGTGCCAGCAGTCTATCCGGGGAGCTGTTTTTT. Translation gives CASSLSGELFF. This chain links TRBV27 with TRBJ2-2; D gene uncertain. This CDR3 is 11 amino acids long. The germline CDR1 and CDR2 sequences are MNHEY and SMNVEV (reference sequence).

The chain recombines TRBV4-1 with TRBJ2-7, with D possibly called TRBD1 or TRBD2 (5 bases each). Trimming stripped 4 bases from V and 6 bases from J, with 22 bases between. The CDR3 contains 16 residues. Germline CDR1 and CDR2: MGHRA and YSYEKL. DNA of the CDR3: TGCGCCAGCAGCCCCTATCCCGGGCCTTCGGGGCTCGAGCAGTACTTC. This sequence encodes CASSPYPGPSGLEQYF.